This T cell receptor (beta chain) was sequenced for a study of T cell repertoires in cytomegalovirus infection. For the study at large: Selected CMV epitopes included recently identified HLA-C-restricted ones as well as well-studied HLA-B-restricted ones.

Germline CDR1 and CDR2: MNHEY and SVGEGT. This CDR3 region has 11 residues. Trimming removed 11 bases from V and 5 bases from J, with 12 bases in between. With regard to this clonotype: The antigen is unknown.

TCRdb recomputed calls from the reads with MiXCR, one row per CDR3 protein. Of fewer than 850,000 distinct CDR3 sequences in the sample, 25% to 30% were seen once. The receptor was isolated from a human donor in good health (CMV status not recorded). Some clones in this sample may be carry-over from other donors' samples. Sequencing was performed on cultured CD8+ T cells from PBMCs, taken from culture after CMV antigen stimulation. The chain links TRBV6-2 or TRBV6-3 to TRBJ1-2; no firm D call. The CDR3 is CAGMSLYGYTF. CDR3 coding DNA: TGTGCCGGGATGTCCCTTTATGGCTACACCTTC.